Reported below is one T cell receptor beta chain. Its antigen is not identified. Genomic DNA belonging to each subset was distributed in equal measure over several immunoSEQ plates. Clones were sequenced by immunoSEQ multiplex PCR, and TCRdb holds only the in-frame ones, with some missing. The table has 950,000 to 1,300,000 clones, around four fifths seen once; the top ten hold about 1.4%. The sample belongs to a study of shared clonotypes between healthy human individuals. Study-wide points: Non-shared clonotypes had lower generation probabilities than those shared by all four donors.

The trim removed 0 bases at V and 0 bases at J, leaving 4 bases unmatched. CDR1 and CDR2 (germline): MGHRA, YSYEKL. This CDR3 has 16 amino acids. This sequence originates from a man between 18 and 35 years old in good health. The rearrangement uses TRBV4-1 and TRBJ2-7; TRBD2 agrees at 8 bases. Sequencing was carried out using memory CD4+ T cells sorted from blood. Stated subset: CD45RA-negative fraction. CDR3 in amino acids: CASSQDTGGSSYEQYF. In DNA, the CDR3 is TGCGCCAGCAGCCAAGATACGGGGGGGAGCTCCTACGAGCAGTACTTC.